This T cell receptor beta chain came from a study of blood T cell repertoires in COVID-19. Study background: Some COVID-19 samples were acute and others convalescent; all came from the United States, Italy and Spain. The analysed material was cDNA or gDNA that came from T cells, B-cell-depleted T cells, or PBMCs.

In the authors' workflow: Amplification of reference gene primers was used by the study to estimate nucleated cell counts. TCRdb's copy holds only in-frame clones and misses some; the assay was immunoSEQ multiplex PCR. V, J and clone size were drawn from that table, and D and trimming were deduced from the DNA. The table shows over 100,000 clones, with around three quarters occurring only once. Looked up from germline, CDR1 is MNHEY and CDR2 is SMNVEV (reference sequence). The CDR3 has 14 amino acids. The J segment lost 4 bases and the V segment lost 8 bases, leaving 11 bases of the junction unmatched.

Sequenced material: peripheral blood. The clonotype originates from a human donor in a cohort sampled during active or convalescent COVID-19. The chain combines TRBV27 with TRBJ2-7; 7 positions match TRBD2. The CDR3 spells CASAGADHLYEQYF. The CDR3 region has the DNA TGTGCCAGCGCGGGAGCGGACCATCTGTACGAGCAGTACTTC.